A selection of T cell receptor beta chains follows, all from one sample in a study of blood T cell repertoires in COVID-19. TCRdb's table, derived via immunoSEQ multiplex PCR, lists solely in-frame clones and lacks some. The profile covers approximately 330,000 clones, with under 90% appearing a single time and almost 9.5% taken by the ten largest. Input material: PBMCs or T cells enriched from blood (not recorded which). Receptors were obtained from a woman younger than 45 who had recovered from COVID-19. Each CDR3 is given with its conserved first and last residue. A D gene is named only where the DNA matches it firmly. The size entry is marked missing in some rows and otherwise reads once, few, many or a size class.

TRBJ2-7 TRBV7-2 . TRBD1 TGTGCCAGCAGCTTCAGGGGGAGAATCTACGAGCAGTACTTC CASSFRGRIYEQYF
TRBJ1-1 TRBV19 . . TGTGCCAGTAGTATAGTCGGCGGGTCTGAAGCTTTCTTT CASSIVGGSEAFF
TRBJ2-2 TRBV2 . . TGTGCCAGCAGTAGTAGCGGCTACACCGGGGAGCTGTTTTTT CASSSSGYTGELFF
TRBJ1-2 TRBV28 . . TGTGCCAGCAGTCCGGGGGAGCTCAGGGTTAAGAAAGGCTACACCTTC CASSPGELRVKKGYTF
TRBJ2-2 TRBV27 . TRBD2 TGTGCCAGCAGTTTGACTAGCGGGAGTCTAATTACCGGGGAGCTGTTTTTT CASSLTSGSLITGELFF
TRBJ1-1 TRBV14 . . TGTGCCAGCAGCCAAGACTCCCCCGGGGGGAAAGCTTTCTTT CASSQDSPGGKAFF
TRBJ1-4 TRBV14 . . TGTGCCAGCAGCCAAGAACAGGACAGAGTAAATGAAAAACTGTTTTTT CASSQEQDRVNEKLFF
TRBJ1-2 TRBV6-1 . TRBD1 TGTGCCAGCAGTGAAAGGGACAGGCTTTACGTTGGGGGCGGCTACACCTTC CASSERDRLYVGGGYTF
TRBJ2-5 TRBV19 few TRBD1 TGTGCCAGTGGGACAGGGCTACAAGAGACCCAGTACTTC CASGTGLQETQYF
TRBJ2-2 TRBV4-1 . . TGCGCCAGCAGCCATGACGGGGCAGGGGCCGGGGAGCTGTTTTTT CASSHDGAGAGELFF
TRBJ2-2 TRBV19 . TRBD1 TGTGCCAGTAGTAGGGGACAGGGGGCGTCCGGGGAGCTGTTTTTT CASSRGQGASGELFF
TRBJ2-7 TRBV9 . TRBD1 TGTGCCAGCAGCGTAGGCGGGACAGGGTTCTACGAGCAGTACTTC CASSVGGTGFYEQYF
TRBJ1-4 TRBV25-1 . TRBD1 TGTGCCAGCAGCGGCTACAGGGGCAATGAAAAACTGTTTTTT CASSGYRGNEKLFF
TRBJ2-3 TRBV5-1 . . TGCGCCAGCAGCTTTAGGGAGGCAAGCACAGATACGCAGTATTTT CASSFREASTDTQYF
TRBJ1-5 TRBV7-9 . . TGTGCCAGCAGCCTCACAGGGTCTCAGCCCCAGCATTTT CASSLTGSQPQHF
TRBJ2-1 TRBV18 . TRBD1 TGTGCCAGCTCACCACTACGGACAGGGGTGAAGAATGAGCAGTTCTTC CASSPLRTGVKNEQFF
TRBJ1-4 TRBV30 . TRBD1 TGTGCCTTGAAAACGACAGGGGTTGGTGAAAAACTGTTTTTT CALKTTGVGEKLFF
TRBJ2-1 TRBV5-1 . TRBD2 TGCGCCAGCAGCCTAGCGGGAGGATTTTACAATGAGCAGTTCTTC CASSLAGGFYNEQFF